The 14 T cell receptor beta chains given below trace back to one sample, sequenced in a study of shared clonotypes between healthy human individuals. CD8 cells classed as naive were CD45RO-negative and positively selected for CCR7, excluding terminally differentiated effector memory CD45RA+ cells. Repertoires were generated with immunoSEQ multiplex PCR, while TCRdb's copy carries only in-frame clones and drops some. The data show under 1 million clones, 92% seen once. The sample comprised naive CD8+ T cells sorted from blood. The source of these receptors is a young man in good health.

The rearrangement joins TRBV4-1 to TRBJ2-7, with TRBD2 matching over 8 bases. The germline gives CDR1 MGHRA, CDR2 YSYEKL. This CDR3 is built from 17 residues. The V gene end was trimmed by 0 bases and the J gene end by 4 bases; junction bases not matched to a gene: 11. The CDR3 sequence is CASSQDPREGPGYEQYF. CDR3 nucleotides: TGCGCCAGCAGCCAAGATCCCCGGGAGGGCCCGGGGTACGAGCAGTACTTC.

The J gene is TRBJ2-1, the V gene TRBV7-9, with D hard to call. CDR3 size: 13 residues. V lost 0 bases and J 7 bases, leaving 7 bases between the germline ends. CDR1 and CDR2 (germline): SEHNR, FQNEAQ (reference sequence). The CDR3 loop is CASSLAGRNEQFF. CDR3 bases: TGTGCCAGCAGCTTAGCCGGGCGGAATGAGCAGTTCTTC.

This clone was detected only once. The chain employs TRBV28 and TRBJ2-5; D is perhaps TRBD2 (6 bases). Germline-derived CDR1 and CDR2 are MDHEN and SYDVKM. V lost 9 bases and J lost 4, with 18 bases in between. The CDR3 is 14 amino acids. The CDR3, as DNA: TGTGCCAGTACCGGGACTCGCTGGGGAGAGACCCAGTACTTC. Encoded protein: CASTGTRWGETQYF.

V and J are TRBV28 and TRBJ2-1; TRBD2 agrees at 10 bases. After removal of 1 base from V and 6 bases from J, the junction contained 12 bases not matched to a gene. This CDR3 spans 18 amino acids. From germline, CDR1 is MDHEN and CDR2 SYDVKM. The CDR3 is CASSLYPKLAGLGNEQFF. CDR3 bases: TGTGCCAGCAGTTTATACCCCAAACTAGCGGGACTAGGCAATGAGCAGTTCTTC.

The V call is TRBV27, the J call TRBJ1-5, with unresolved D. The CDR3 length is 14 residues. Trimming stripped 0 bases from V and 3 bases from J, with 6 bases between. In germline, CDR1 is MNHEY, CDR2 SMNVEV (reference sequence). CDR3 in amino acids: CASSLSAVNQPQHF. CDR3 nucleotide sequence: TGTGCCAGCAGTTTATCAGCTGTCAATCAGCCCCAGCATTTT.

Concerning this clone: The same CDR3 can be traced to other DNA sequences in this sample. The chain has TRBV11-2 and TRBJ2-2, with D unclear. Trimming pared 5 bases from V and 0 bases from J, leaving 7 bases between. The CDR3 runs to 14 residues. Germline V gene data show CDR1 as SGHAT and CDR2 as FQNNGV. This chain's CDR3 is CASSLGPNTGELFF. The CDR3 coding sequence is TGTGCCAGCAGCCTCGGACCGAACACCGGGGAGCTGTTTTTT.

This sequence joins TRBV11-2 and TRBJ2-1; 11 nucleotides agree with TRBD2. With V trimmed by 3 bases and J by 3 bases, 4 bases remained unmatched. CDR3 size: 16 residues. Germline V CDR1 and CDR2: SGHAT, FQNNGV. CDR3 coding DNA: TGTGCCAGCAGCTTGACGACTAGCGGGATCTACAATGAGCAGTTCTTC. This gives the protein CASSLTTSGIYNEQFF.

This clone was counted a single time. The chain joins TRBV7-2 to TRBJ2-1; 9 positions match TRBD2. This CDR3 is 16 amino acids long. The V and J ends lost 2 bases and 5 bases, in that order; junction bases with no gene match: 7. Germline values: CDR1 SGHTA, CDR2 FQGNSA. CDR3 amino acids: CASSLILAGANNEQFF. CDR3 sequence (DNA): TGTGCCAGCAGCTTAATTTTAGCGGGGGCAAACAATGAGCAGTTCTTC.

V is TRBV4-3 and J is TRBJ2-2; TRBD2 aligns across 8 bases. CDR1 and CDR2 (germline): LGHNA, YSLEER. V was pared by 3 bases and J by 3 bases, with 3 bases of the junction left unmatched. The CDR3 runs to 15 residues. The CDR3 loop reads CASSQGLVHTGELFF. The DNA for the CDR3 is TGCGCCAGCAGCCAGGGACTAGTTCACACCGGGGAGCTGTTTTTT.

CDR3 sequence: CSVNRNNEQFF. CDR3 DNA: TGCAGTGTCAACAGAAACAATGAGCAGTTCTTC. The J gene is TRBJ2-1, the V gene TRBV20-1, with D unresolved. V was clipped by 7 bases and J by 5 bases, with 9 bases between them. Germline V gene sequence: CDR1 DFQATT, CDR2 SNEGSKA (reference sequence). The CDR3 has 11 amino acids.

The J gene is TRBJ2-1, the V gene TRBV5-6, with TRBD2 identical over 7 bases. Germline V gives CDR1 SGHDT, CDR2 YYEEEE. This CDR3 has 18 amino acids. After removal of 1 base from V and 6 bases from J, the junction contained 16 bases not matched to a gene. CDR3 sequence reads: CASSLPPFRDYSPNEQFF. The CDR3 DNA is TGTGCCAGCAGCTTGCCACCCTTTCGGGACTACTCACCCAATGAGCAGTTCTTC. Complete variable domain (other parts from reference TRBV5-6 and TRBJ2-1): DAGVTQSPTHLIKTRGQQVTLRCSPKSGHDTVSWYQQALGQGPQFIFQYYEEEERQRGNFPDRFSGHQFPNYSSELNVNALLLGDSALYLCASSLPPFRDYSPNEQFFGPGTRLTVL.

The chain carries TRBV6-5 and TRBJ1-4; 8 bases map to TRBD1. This CDR3 has 15 residues. The J segment lost 8 bases and the V segment lost 5 bases, leaving 10 bases of the junction unmatched. Per the germline V gene, CDR1 is MNHEY and CDR2 is SVGAGI. For the CDR3, the DNA is TGTGCCAGCAGTCGGGAAGGACAGGGCGGCGAAAAACTGTTTTTT. Translating gives CASSREGQGGEKLFF.

The V and J genes are TRBV28 and TRBJ2-7, with 13 bases aligning to TRBD2. V lost 4 bases to trimming and J lost 4 bases; unmatched junction nucleotides: 4. This CDR3 is built from 15 residues. Germline V gene sequence: CDR1 MDHEN, CDR2 SYDVKM. The CDR3 DNA sequence: TGTGCCAGCAGTTCTTGGACTAGCGGGAGTTACGAGCAGTACTTC. It is translated as CASSSWTSGSYEQYF.

The chain recombines TRBV27 with TRBJ2-1; D remains ambiguous. Germline V gives CDR1 MNHEY, CDR2 SMNVEV (reference sequence). Trimming took off 8 bases at V and 4 bases at J, with 12 bases between the two ends. CDR3 length: 13 amino acids. This chain's CDR3 is CASGSAEYNEQFF. Written as DNA, the CDR3 is TGTGCCAGCGGGTCCGCCGAATACAATGAGCAGTTCTTC.